One sample yielded the 18 T cell receptor beta chains listed below, sequenced in a study of post-analysis software for immune sequencing data. Study conclusions and caveats: In patients, about 5 TRBV segments were more frequent than in controls, with TRBV5-6, TRBV5-1 and TRBV20-1 among them.

No antigen has been assigned to these receptors. Unique molecular identifiers had been added to the TCR beta cDNA libraries. MiXCR, applied by TCRdb to the PCR reads, yields one record per CDR3 protein. The sample contains about 380,000 distinct CDR3 sequences, roughly 35% of which appear only once. Sequencing was done on a sample of blood. Every receptor here comes from a girl aged 5-17 years with multiple sclerosis.

Remarks on this clonotype: A read error may explain this, as a much larger clone is one base away. J is TRBJ2-7 and V is TRBV10-3, with D perhaps matching TRBD1 (5 bases). CDR3 size: 15 residues. Germline V gives CDR1 ENHRY, CDR2 SYGVKD. The DNA for the CDR3 is TGTGCCATCAGCATGCAGGGTTATAGCTCCTACGGGCAGTACTTC. Residues: CAISMQGYSSYGQYF.

As concerns this clonotype: Possible read error: a much larger clone is one base away. This sequence joins TRBV5-6 and TRBJ1-6; 8 bases match TRBD1. The DNA end is a closer match to TRBJ1-1, so the J assignment may be wrong. The V gene's germline CDR1 is SGHDT and CDR2 YYEEEE. The CDR3 has 13 residues. CDR3 sequence reads: CVSSRFGQGWAFF. In DNA form, the CDR3 reads TGTGTCAGCAGCCGATTTGGACAGGGATGGGCTTTCTTT.

This clonotype was picked up a small number of times. The chain joins TRBV28 to TRBJ2-5; 13 nucleotides match TRBD2. V was pared by 5 bases and J by 4 bases, with 7 bases of the junction left unmatched. Germline CDR1 reads MDHEN; CDR2 reads SYDVKM. CDR3 size: 16 residues. The CDR3 region is CASSIGLAGAPETQYF. CDR3 coding DNA: TGTGCCAGCAGTATCGGACTAGCGGGGGCCCCAGAGACCCAGTACTTC.

A single count supports this clonotype. The chain uses TRBV5-1 and TRBJ1-5; D not resolved. Trimming pared 4 bases from V and 6 bases from J, leaving 11 bases between. CDR3 length: 13 amino acids. Germline CDR1 and CDR2: SGHRS and YFSETQ. CDR3 in amino acids: CASSVRAGQPQHF. The CDR3 bases are TGCGCCAGCAGCGTTAGGGCGGGTCAGCCCCAGCATTTT. Looking up the rest from reference TRBV5-1 and TRBJ1-5 gives the full variable domain: KAGVTQTPRYLIKTRGQQVTLSCSPISGHRSVSWYQQTPGQGLQFLFEYFSETQRNKGNFPGRFSGRQFSNSRSEMNVSTLELGDSALYLCASSVRAGQPQHFGDGTRLSIL.

The rearrangement links TRBV25-1 to TRBJ2-1, with D possibly matching TRBD1 (5 bases). In germline, CDR1 is MGHDK, CDR2 SYGVNS. V lost 4 bases, J lost 0 bases, and 13 bases lay in between. The CDR3 spans 16 residues. CDR3 nucleotide sequence: TGTGCCAGCAGTGGACGGCAACAGGCCTCCTACAATGAGCAGTTCTTC. It codes for CASSGRQQASYNEQFF.

This CDR3 is CASGDSGNTIYF. Written as DNA, the CDR3 is TGTGCCAGCGGTGACTCTGGAAACACCATATATTTT. The rearrangement uses TRBV6-5 and TRBJ1-3; D gene uncertain. Trimming left V 8 bases short and J 0 bases short, with 5 bases between. The CDR3 is 12 amino acids. Germline CDR1 and CDR2: MNHEY and SVGAGI.

Remarks on this clonotype: A much larger clone differs from this one at a single base, so this may be a read error. The gene calls are TRBV7-9 and TRBJ2-4, with a tentative D call TRBD2 (6 bases). Germline loops: CDR1 SEHNR, CDR2 FQNEAQ (reference sequence). CDR3 length: 14 residues. The V end lost 4 bases, the J end lost 8 bases, and 15 bases lay between the germline ends. The CDR3 DNA is TGTGCCAGCAGCTCGACACAGCCGGGGGACATTCAGTACTTC. Translating gives CASSSTQPGDIQYF.

This clonotype was observed many times. The chain has TRBV7-3 and TRBJ2-1; possibly TRBD2 for D (6 bases). The ends were cut back, 2 bases at V and 0 bases at J, with 11 bases in the middle. CDR3 length: 16 residues. Germline CDR1 SGHTA, CDR2 FQGTGA. The DNA of the CDR3 is TGTGCCAGCAGCTTAGTTGGGGGGTCCTCCTACAATGAGCAGTTCTTC. It specifies CASSLVGGSSYNEQFF.

This clonotype has just a few counts. This rearrangement joins TRBV28 to TRBJ2-7; D not certain. V was pared by 4 bases and J by 2 bases, with 18 bases between. The CDR3 is 16 residues long. Germline V gene lookup returns CDR1 MDHEN and CDR2 SYDVKM. In nucleotides, the CDR3 is TGTGCCAGCAGTTCAGCCTCAGGAGACCAAACCTACGAGCAGTACTTC. Residues: CASSSASGDQTYEQYF.

This chain connects TRBV20-1 to TRBJ2-5, with a tentative D call TRBD2 (5 bases). Between the trimmed V and J ends, which lost 6 bases and 5 bases, there was a span of 13 bases. CDR1 and CDR2 from the germline V gene are DFQATT and SNEGSKA (reference sequence). The CDR3 consists of 12 residues. The CDR3 DNA sequence: TGCAGTGCCCCTACTAGTGAGGAGACCCAGTACTTC. It encodes CSAPTSEETQYF.

Many counts were recorded for this clonotype. This sequence joins TRBV20-1 and TRBJ2-1; TRBD1 matches at 9 bases. The V gene end was trimmed by 6 bases and the J gene end by 4 bases; junction bases not matched to a gene: 13. The germline CDR1 and CDR2 sequences are DFQATT and SNEGSKA (reference sequence). The CDR3 contains 16 residues. This chain's CDR3 is CSARVQGAVVYNEQFF. CDR3 nucleotides: TGCAGTGCGAGGGTACAGGGGGCCGTGGTGTACAATGAGCAGTTCTTC.

This sequence joins TRBV25-1 and TRBJ2-7, with 7 bases fitting TRBD2. Germline assignment: CDR1 MGHDK and CDR2 SYGVNS. The CDR3 extends over 14 amino acids. Trimming took 8 bases from V and 1 from J; bases not matched to a gene: 8. Here the CDR3 reads CASSRELASYEQYF. CDR3 sequence (DNA): TGTGCCAGCTCTAGGGAACTAGCGTCCTACGAGCAGTACTTC.

For this clonotype: A read error may produce the germline difference seen at one junction end. The chain links TRBV7-2 to TRBJ2-1; TRBD2 aligns across 9 bases. The CDR3 spans 15 residues. CDR1 is SGHTA, CDR2 FQGNSA, per germline. The CDR3 nucleotides are TGTGCCAGCAGCCTAGCCGGGACTAGCTTAAGTGAGCAGTTCTTC. Translating it yields CASSLAGTSLSEQFF. The full variable domain, completed using reference TRBV7-2 and TRBJ2-1, is GAGVSQSPSNKVTEKGKDVELRCDPISGHTALYWYRQSLGQGLEFLIYFQGNSAPDKSGLPSDRFSAERTGGSVSTLTIQRTQQEDSAVYLCASSLAGTSLSEQFFGPGTRLTVL.

Comments on this clonotype: A read error is possible here, since a much larger clone lies one base away. The V gene is TRBV5-1, the J gene TRBJ1-5, with 7 bases lining up with TRBD1. CDR1 is SGHRS, CDR2 YFSETQ, per germline. The CDR3 length is 14 residues. V shed 5 bases, J shed 4 bases, and the junction held 6 bases outside the gene matches. CDR3 in amino acids: CASRSGGGNQPQHF. In DNA, the CDR3 is TGCGCCAGCAGATCAGGGGGAGGAAATCAGCCCCAGCATTTT.

The rearrangement links TRBV29-1 to TRBJ2-2; no firm D call. This CDR3 spans 15 amino acids. Looked up from germline, CDR1 is SQVTM and CDR2 is ANQGSEA. V lost 6 bases and J 2 bases, leaving 16 bases between the germline ends. This chain's CDR3 is CSVAQNRANTGELFF. DNA for the CDR3: TGCAGCGTGGCTCAAAACCGGGCAAACACCGGGGAGCTGTTTTTT.

V usage is TRBV6-5 and J usage is TRBJ2-5, with D possibly matching TRBD2 (6 bases). V shed 5 bases and J shed 3 bases, with 16 bases lying between them. Germline V gene lookup returns CDR1 MNHEY and CDR2 SVGAGI. The CDR3 length is 15 residues. CDR3 sequence (DNA): TGTGCCAGCAGTGGGGATTATTGGAGGGAAGAGACCCAGTACTTC. Translated, it gives CASSGDYWREETQYF.

In its sample, this clonotype was seen once. The chain recombines TRBV12-3 or TRBV12-4 with TRBJ1-5, with a weak D call TRBD1 (5 bases). The CDR3 sequence is 15 residues long. V lost 2 bases and J lost 3, with 11 bases in between. DNA of the CDR3: TGTGCCAGCAGTTTATGGGGGAGCACCAATCAGCCCCAGCATTTT. Protein: CASSLWGSTNQPQHF.

The chain employs TRBV4-1 and TRBJ2-4, with 9 bases fitting TRBD1. The CDR3 loop spans 16 amino acids. Germline V gives CDR1 MGHRA, CDR2 YSYEKL. The trim removed 1 base at V and 8 bases at J, leaving 9 bases unmatched. The chain's CDR3 is CASSQGHTGQGYIQYF. The CDR3 coding sequence is TGCGCCAGCAGCCAAGGCCATACGGGACAGGGTTACATTCAGTACTTC.